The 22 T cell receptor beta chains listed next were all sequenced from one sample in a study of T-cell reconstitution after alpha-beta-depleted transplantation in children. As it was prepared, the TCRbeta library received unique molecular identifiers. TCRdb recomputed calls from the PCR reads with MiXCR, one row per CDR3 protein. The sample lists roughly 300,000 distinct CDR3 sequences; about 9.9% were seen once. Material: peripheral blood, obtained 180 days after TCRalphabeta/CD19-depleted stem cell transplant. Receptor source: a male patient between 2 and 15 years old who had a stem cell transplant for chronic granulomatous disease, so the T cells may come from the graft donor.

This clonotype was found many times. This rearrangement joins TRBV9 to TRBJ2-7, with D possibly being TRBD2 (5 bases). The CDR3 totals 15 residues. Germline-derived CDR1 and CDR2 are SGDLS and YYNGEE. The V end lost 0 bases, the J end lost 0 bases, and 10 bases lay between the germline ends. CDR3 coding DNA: TGTGCCAGCAGCGTAGGTTTTGGGAGCTCCTACGAGCAGTACTTC. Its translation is CASSVGFGSSYEQYF.

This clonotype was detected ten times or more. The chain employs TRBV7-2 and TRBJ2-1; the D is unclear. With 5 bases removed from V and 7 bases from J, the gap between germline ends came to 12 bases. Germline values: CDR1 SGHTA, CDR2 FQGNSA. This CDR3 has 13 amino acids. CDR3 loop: CASSTRGLNEQFF. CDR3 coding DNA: TGTGCCAGCAGCACGAGAGGCTTGAATGAGCAGTTCTTC.

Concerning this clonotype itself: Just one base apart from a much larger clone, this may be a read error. The CDR3 DNA sequence: TGCAGTGCGTGTTATGGCTACACCTTC. Translated: CSACYGYTF. The chain combines TRBV20-1 with TRBJ1-2; D ambiguous. V lost 6 bases, J lost 5 bases, and 4 bases lay in between. This CDR3 comprises 9 residues. Germline V gene sequence: CDR1 DFQATT, CDR2 SNEGSKA (reference sequence).

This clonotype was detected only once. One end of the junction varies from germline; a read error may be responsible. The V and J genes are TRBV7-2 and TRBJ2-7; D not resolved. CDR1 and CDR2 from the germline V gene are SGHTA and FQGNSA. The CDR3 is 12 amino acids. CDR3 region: CASSRSAYDQYF. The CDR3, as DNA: TGTGCCAGCAGCAGATCGGCCTACGACCAGTACTTC.

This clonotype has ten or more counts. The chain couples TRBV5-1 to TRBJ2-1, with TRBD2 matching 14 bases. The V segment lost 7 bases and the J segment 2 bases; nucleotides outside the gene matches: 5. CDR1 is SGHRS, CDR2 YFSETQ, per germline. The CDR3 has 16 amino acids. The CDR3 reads CASGRLAGGPYNEQFF. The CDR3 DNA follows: TGCGCCAGCGGCCGACTAGCGGGAGGGCCCTACAATGAGCAGTTCTTC.

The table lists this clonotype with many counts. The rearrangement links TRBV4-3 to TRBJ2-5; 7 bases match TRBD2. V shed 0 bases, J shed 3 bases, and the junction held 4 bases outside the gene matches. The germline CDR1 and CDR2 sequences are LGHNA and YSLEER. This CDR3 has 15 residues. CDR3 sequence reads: CASSQDGAGEETQYF. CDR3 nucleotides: TGCGCCAGCAGCCAAGATGGGGCGGGAGAAGAGACCCAGTACTTC.

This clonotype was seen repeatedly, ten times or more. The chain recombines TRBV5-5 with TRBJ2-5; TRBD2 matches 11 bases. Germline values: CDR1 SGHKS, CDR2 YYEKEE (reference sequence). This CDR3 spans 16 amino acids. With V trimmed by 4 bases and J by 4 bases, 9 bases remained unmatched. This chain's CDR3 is CASSPGVAGGLETQYF. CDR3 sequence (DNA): TGTGCCAGCAGCCCCGGGGTAGCGGGAGGGCTAGAGACCCAGTACTTC.

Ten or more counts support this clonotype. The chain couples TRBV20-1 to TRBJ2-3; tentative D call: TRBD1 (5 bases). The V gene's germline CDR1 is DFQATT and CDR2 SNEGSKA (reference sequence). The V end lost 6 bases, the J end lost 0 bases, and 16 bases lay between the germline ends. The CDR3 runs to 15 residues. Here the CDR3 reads CSASGHPLSTDTQYF. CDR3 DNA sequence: TGCAGTGCCTCAGGGCACCCGCTTAGCACAGATACGCAGTATTTT.

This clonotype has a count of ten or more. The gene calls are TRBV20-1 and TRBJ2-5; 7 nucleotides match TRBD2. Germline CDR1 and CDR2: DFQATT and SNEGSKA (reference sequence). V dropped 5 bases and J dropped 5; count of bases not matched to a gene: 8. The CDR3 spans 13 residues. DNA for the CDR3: TGCAGTGCTCCCGCCGGGACTACCGAGACCCAGTACTTC. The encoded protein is CSAPAGTTETQYF.

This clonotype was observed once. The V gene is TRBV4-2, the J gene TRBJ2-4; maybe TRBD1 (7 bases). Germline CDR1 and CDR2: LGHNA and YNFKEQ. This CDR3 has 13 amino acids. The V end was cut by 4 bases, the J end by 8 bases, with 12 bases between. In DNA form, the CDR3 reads TGTGCCAGCAGCCCAGGGGGGATCGACATTCAGTACTTC. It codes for CASSPGGIDIQYF.

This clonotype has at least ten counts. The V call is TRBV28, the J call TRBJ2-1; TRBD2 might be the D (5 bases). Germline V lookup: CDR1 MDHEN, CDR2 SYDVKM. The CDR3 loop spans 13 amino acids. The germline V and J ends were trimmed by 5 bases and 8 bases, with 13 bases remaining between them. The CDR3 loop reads CASSPFEGHEQFF. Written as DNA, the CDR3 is TGTGCCAGCAGTCCCTTCGAGGGCCATGAGCAGTTCTTC.

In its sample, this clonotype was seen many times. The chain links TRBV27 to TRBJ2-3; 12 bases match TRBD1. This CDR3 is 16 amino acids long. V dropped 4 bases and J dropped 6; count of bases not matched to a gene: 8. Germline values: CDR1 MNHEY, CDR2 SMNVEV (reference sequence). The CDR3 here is CASSSPGTGGEDTQYF. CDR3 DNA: TGTGCCAGCAGTTCCCCCGGGACAGGGGGCGAGGATACGCAGTATTTT.

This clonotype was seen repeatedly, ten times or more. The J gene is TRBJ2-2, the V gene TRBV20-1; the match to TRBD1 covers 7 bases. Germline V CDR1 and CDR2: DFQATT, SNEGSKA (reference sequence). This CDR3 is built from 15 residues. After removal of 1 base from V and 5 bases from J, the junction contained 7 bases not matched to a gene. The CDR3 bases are TGCAGTGCTAGAGGGGGACAGAGAAAAACCGGGGAGCTGTTTTTT. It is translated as CSARGGQRKTGELFF.

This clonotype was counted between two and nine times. This CDR3 reads CASSLVTETGELFF. CDR3 DNA: TGCGCCAGCAGCTTGGTGACGGAGACCGGGGAGCTGTTTTTT. This chain uses TRBV5-1 with TRBJ2-2; no firm D call. The V gene lost 0 bases and the J gene lost 5 bases, with 8 bases spanning the gap. The CDR3 loop spans 14 amino acids. Germline assignment: CDR1 SGHRS and CDR2 YFSETQ.

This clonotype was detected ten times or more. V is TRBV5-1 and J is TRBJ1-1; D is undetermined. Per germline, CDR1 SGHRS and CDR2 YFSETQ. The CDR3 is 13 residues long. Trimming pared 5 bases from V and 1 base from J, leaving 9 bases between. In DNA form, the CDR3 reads TGCGCCAGCAGATCTGCGGGGAACACTGAAGCTTTCTTT. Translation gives CASRSAGNTEAFF.

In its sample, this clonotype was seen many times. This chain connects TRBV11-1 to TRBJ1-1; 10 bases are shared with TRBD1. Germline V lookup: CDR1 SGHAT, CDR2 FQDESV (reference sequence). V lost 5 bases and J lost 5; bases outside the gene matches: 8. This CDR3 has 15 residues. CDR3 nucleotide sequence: TGTGCCAGCAGCGTACGACAGGGGGCGTTTACTGAAGCTTTCTTT. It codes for CASSVRQGAFTEAFF.

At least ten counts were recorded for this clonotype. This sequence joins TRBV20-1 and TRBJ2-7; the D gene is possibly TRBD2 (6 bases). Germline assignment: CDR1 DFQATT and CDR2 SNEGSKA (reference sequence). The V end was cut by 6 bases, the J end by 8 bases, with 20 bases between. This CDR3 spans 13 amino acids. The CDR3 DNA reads TGCAGTGCGAAATATCTGGGGGGTGATAAGCAGTACTTC. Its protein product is CSAKYLGGDKQYF.

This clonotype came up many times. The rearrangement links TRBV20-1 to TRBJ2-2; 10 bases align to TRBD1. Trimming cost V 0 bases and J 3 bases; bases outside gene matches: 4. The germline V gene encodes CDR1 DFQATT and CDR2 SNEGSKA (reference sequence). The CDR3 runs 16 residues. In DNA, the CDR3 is TGCAGTGCTAGAGATGGGGGGACAGGGGACACCGGGGAGCTGTTTTTT. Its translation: CSARDGGTGDTGELFF.

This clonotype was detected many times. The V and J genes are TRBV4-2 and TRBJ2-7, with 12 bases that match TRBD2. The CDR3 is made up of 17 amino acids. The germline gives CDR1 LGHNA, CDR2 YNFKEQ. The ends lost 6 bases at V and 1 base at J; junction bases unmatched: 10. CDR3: CASSEAWLAGGSYEQYF. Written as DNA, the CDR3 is TGTGCCAGCAGTGAAGCTTGGCTAGCGGGAGGGTCCTACGAGCAGTACTTC.

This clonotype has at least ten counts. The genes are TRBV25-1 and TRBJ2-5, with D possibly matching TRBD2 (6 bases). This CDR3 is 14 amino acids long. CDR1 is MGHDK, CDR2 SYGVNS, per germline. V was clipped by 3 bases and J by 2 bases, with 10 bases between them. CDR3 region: CASSDPGGQETQYF. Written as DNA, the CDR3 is TGTGCCAGCAGTGATCCCGGGGGTCAAGAGACCCAGTACTTC.

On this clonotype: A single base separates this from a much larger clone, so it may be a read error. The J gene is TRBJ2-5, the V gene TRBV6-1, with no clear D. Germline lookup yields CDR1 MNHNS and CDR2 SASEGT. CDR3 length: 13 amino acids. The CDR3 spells CASKDVAQETQSF. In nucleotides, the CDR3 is TGTGCCAGCAAGGACGTGGCACAAGAGACCCAGTCCTTC.

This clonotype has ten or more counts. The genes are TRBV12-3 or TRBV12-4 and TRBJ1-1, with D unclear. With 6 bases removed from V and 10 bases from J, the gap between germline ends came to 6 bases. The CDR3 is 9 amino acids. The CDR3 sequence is CASSPGAFF. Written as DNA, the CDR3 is TGTGCCAGCAGCCCTGGAGCTTTCTTT.